Listed here is a single T cell receptor beta chain. The antigen it binds to is not known. Base quality data are lacking; no much larger clone is found one base away. V trim: 6 bases; J trim: 4 bases; unmatched bases: 7. The germline V gene (reference sequence) yields MNHEY for CDR1 and SMNVEV for CDR2. Including cysteine and phenylalanine, the CDR3 has 14 amino acids. The DNA shown is the 42-base CDR3, in frame from base 1. The cohort comprised under 700 healthy bone marrow donors. All cohort members were sampled while nominally healthy, although unrecorded immune exposures were likely present. The donor was CMV seronegative and was included in the group of a few hundred seronegative cohort members. A peripheral blood sample was provided by each donor, and peripheral blood mononuclear cells were used for TCR beta sequencing. The Qiagen DNeasy Blood Extraction Kit was used to extract genomic DNA from the blood cell samples.

These data are taken from a study of cytomegalovirus exposure and HLA in healthy donors (dated 2017 in TCRdb). For context, the study as a whole: An earlier analysis of roughly 500 of the donors reported approximately 290 Gb of sequence data and about 100 million unique TCR beta sequences from 150 million to 200 million T cells. An early release covering 500 to 750 HLA-typed donors comprised approximately 290 gigabases of sequencing data and around 80 million unique TCR sequences. Of the 350 to 400 genotyped donors, roughly 85% fell in the genetic ancestry cluster associated with self-reported Caucasian donors. The study aimed to test whether signatures of past pathogen exposure could be identified by cataloging public T cell receptors. The T cell repertoires of some 700 subjects were profiled by immunosequencing and related to cytomegalovirus serostatus. A separate validation cohort of about 110 different subjects was used in addition to the roughly 620-subject first cohort. To predict cytomegalovirus infection status, the study combined high-throughput TCR immunosequencing, statistical association of individual TCRs with disease status, and machine learning. In a later analysis, previously published TCR beta repertoires from 550 to 700 donors were re-analyzed and high-resolution HLA genotyping was added so that TCR occurrence patterns could be studied. Rather than drawing on any new phenotypic data, the later analysis identified candidate immune exposures from TCR beta sequences and the way those sequences occurred across donors. In an earlier analysis of 587 of the donors, high-throughput TCR beta sequencing was used to judge whether each TCR beta V gene segment behaved as functional or pseudogenic. Alongside the repertoire data, information on donor age, sex, ethnicity and CMV serostatus was compiled. A later genetic analysis used genome-wide SNP genotypes for 398 of the 666 donors, treating that subset as a discovery cohort. Every repertoire in the discovery cohort had been generated on one and the same sequencing platform. Both class I and class II loci were covered by HLA typing, at four-digit resolution. Typing coverage varied by locus: 629-630 donors for A, B, C, DRB1 and DQB1; about 520 for DQA1; approximately 610 for DPA1; some 470 for DPB1. Four or five DR-DQ haplotypes were treated as single units for association and clustering because of strong linkage in the cohort. On average, 235,054 unique TCR beta nucleotide sequences were sequenced per donor among 398 genotyped donors of the cohort, with 15% to 20% of those sequences being non-productive. Findings and caveats that apply to the study as a whole: In a later genetic analysis, fewer N-insertions in productive TCRs were reported among donors in an Asian-associated ancestry cluster than the approximately 630-donor mean. In an earlier analysis of around 500 of the donors, most TCR beta V segments appeared in productive rearrangements about 87% or about 30% of the time, broadly matching IMGT annotations. In a later analysis, most CMV-associated TCR beta chains were found to appear HLA-restricted, with HLA associations seemingly driven largely by CMV exposure. The study listed 170 or so TCR beta chains as associated with cytomegalovirus. Immune exposure information for the cohort was limited to CMV serostatus. A further reported finding was that TCR beta sequences accurately predicted the HLA-A and HLA-B alleles for most subjects in the first cohort. Most TCR sequences were seen in very few donors, while some public TCRs were found in many individuals. This cohort had only TCR beta chains sequenced, and the lack of alpha or paired-chain data limited which features could be detected. In a later analysis, HLA-associated TCR beta chains showed more clonal expansion and lower generation probabilities than non-associated chains that were equally common. When HLA alleles, especially DR and DQ, strongly co-occurred, TCR associations were difficult to assign to individual alleles. The classifier was reported to diagnose cytomegalovirus status with high specificity and sensitivity in both the original cohort and the validation cohort. Linkage disequilibrium might explain the correlated functional status among segregating V segments, but an unknown experimental factor could not be ruled out. A few of the identified cytomegalovirus-associated TCR beta chains were confirmed in vitro to be specific for cytomegalovirus antigens. Roughly uniform sequencing depth across donors was assumed in presence/absence analyses, although this assumption may not hold. In a later analysis, TCR association rates were found to vary across HLA loci, with the most associated TCRs seen for DRB1 alleles and the fewest for HLA-C alleles. Because some donors lacked HLA typing at each locus, the association tests relied only on the typed subset. At a false discovery rate of 0.05, a later analysis linked some 17,000 TCR beta sequences to specific HLA alleles. The authors suggested that the approach could potentially be extended to other disease states and immunological phenotypes. In a later genetic analysis, a missense DCLRE1C variant was associated with V-gene and J-gene trimming of TCR beta chains, and the association was replicated in an independent cohort. Because counts were too low, roughly 16 rarely observed V segments, including chromosome 9 orphons, were excluded from the earlier analysis of under 650 of the donors. According to a later analysis, parvovirus B19, influenza, CMV and Epstein-Barr virus appeared linked to several top co-occurrence clusters. The 87-base-pair reads could not distinguish some IMGT-functional V segments, including TRBV6-2 and TRBV6-3, so those segments were excluded. The sequencing pipeline was judged likely to have produced a cluster of highly shared sequence variants as a technical artifact.

Receptors were amplified or captured by the immunoSEQ multiplex PCR assay. For the multiplex PCR, a mixture combining 60 forward primers for TCR Vbeta segments and 13 reverse primers for TCR Jbeta segments was used. The CDR3 region of rearranged TCR beta genes was amplified from genomic DNA with a multiplex PCR assay. On the Illumina HiSeq System, the amplified TCR beta libraries were sequenced as 87-base-pair reads. The authors processed their data as follows. Across the roughly 700 repertoires, a later analysis counted roughly 77 million unique TCR beta chains, some 11 million of which were shared by at least two donors. Raw reads were error-corrected and collapsed into unique sequences by a nearest-neighbor algorithm in which closely related sequences were merged to remove PCR and sequencing errors. To assign V, D and J gene segments, CDR3 sequences were aligned to IMGT reference sequences. For a sequence to be retained, a match of at least six nucleotides was required to both a V gene segment and a J gene segment. A rearrangement was called productive if the CDR3 had no stop codons and remained in frame with V and J, and every other rearrangement was called non-productive. CDR3 was defined by IMGT convention, running from the second conserved V-encoded cysteine to the conserved J-encoded phenylalanine. The earlier analysis of approximately 590 of the donors excluded any sequence lacking an unambiguous match to a single V gene segment. In an earlier analysis of a few hundred of the donors, V segments were called functional above 56.7% productive rearrangements and were called segregating when the between-donor standard deviation exceeded 5%. To diagnose cytomegalovirus status from the catalog of TCR beta chain sequences, a statistical classification framework was built. In a later analysis, TCR nucleotide sequences were compared against IMGT/GENE-DB human TR gene sequences so that V and J genes could be assigned. The TCRdist pipeline was used in a later analysis to assign CDR3 sequences and most-parsimonious VDJ recombination scenarios. A later analysis defined each TCR beta chain by its CDR3 amino acid sequence plus V-gene family, and excluded reads lacking a unique V-gene family. A later analysis removed 500 to 650 highly shared, low-generation-probability nucleotide sequences to deal with suspected cross-contamination and a sequencing artifact. In a later analysis, a clonal expansion index was calculated for each public chain from normalized within-repertoire ranks of inferred template counts. Generation probabilities in a later analysis came from a VDJ recombination model fitted to out-of-frame rearrangements, and those results were checked against IGoR. In a later analysis, TCR-TCR, TCR-HLA and TCR-CMV co-occurrence was scored with hypergeometric tests, and a repertoire-size bias correction was applied to TCR pairs. A later analysis estimated false discovery rates by permuting HLA or CMV assignments 20 times. In a later analysis, co-occurring TCRs were grouped using DBSCAN, and TCRdist sequence similarity was added for clustering within HLA-allele-positive subsets. Co-occurrence clustering excluded repertoires with fewer than 30,000 or more than 120,000 public chains, plus five with anomalous nucleotide sharing. Not all clones reach the TCRdb copy of this immuneACCESS table, which keeps in-frame sequences only. Checked studies attribute under half of the gap to unresolved V genes and leave the rest unexplained. The DNA was the basis for D and trimming; V, J and clone size are from that table. Here the sample has approximately 110,000 clones; 15% occur a single time. The ten most abundant clones make up 1.5% to 2% of the sample.

This receptor was obtained from a woman aged 18-29 years in good health and CMV-seronegative. The rearrangement joined TRBV27 to TRBJ2-7; TRBD2 agrees with 9 junctional bases. Sequenced: PBMCs. The DNA is TGTGCCAGCAGCCAATTTAGCGGGAGTTACGAGCAGTACTTC. This gives the protein CASSQFSGSYEQYF.